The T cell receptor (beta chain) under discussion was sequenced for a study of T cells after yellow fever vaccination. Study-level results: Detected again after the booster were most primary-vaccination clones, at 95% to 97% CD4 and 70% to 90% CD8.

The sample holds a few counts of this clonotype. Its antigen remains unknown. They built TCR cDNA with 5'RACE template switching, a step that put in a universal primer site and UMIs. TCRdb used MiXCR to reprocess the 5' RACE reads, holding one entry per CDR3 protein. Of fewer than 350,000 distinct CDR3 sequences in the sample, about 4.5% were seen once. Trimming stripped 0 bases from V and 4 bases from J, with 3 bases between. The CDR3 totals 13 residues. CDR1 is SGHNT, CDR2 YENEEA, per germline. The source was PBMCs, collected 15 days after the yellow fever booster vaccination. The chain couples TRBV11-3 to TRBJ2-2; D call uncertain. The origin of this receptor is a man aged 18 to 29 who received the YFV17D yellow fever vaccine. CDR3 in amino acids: CASSLETTGELFF. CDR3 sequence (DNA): TGTGCCAGCAGCTTAGAGACCACCGGGGAGCTGTTTTTT.